The 12 T cell receptor beta chains reported below all come from one sample, sequenced in a study of blood T cell repertoires in COVID-19. Data came from immunoSEQ multiplex PCR; TCRdb stores just in-frame clones and leaves some out. The sample carries approximately 240,000 clones, around 83% recorded once. Sequences were obtained from PBMCs or T cells enriched from blood (not recorded which). These receptors all come from a woman aged 40 to 50 with acute COVID-19.

V gene TRBV4-2 combines with J gene TRBJ1-5; D is possibly TRBD1 (5 bases). V dropped 1 base and J dropped 3 bases, with 25 bases sitting between them. CDR3 length equals 20 residues. CDR1 and CDR2 (germline): LGHNA, YNFKEQ. The CDR3 reads CASSQALGFSGEGVNQPQHF. The CDR3 DNA reads TGTGCCAGCAGCCAAGCTCTCGGTTTTTCGGGAGAAGGGGTCAATCAGCCCCAGCATTTT.

This clone is a singleton in its sample. V usage is TRBV5-1 and J usage is TRBJ2-2; TRBD2 aligns across 7 bases. Trimming at V came to 1 base and at J to 6 bases, leaving 6 bases not matched to a gene. The CDR3 runs 15 residues. Germline lookup yields CDR1 SGHRS and CDR2 YFSETQ. Here the CDR3 reads CASSLTGGSAGELFF. The DNA for the CDR3 is TGCGCCAGCAGCTTGACGGGAGGTAGCGCCGGGGAGCTGTTTTTT.

CDR3 nucleotide sequence: TGTGCCAGCAGAACACAGGGGGCCGCCGGGGAGCTGTTTTTT. It translates to CASRTQGAAGELFF. The chain combines TRBV7-2 with TRBJ2-2; TRBD1 matches 9 bases. CDR1 is SGHTA and CDR2 is FQGNSA in the germline V gene. V shed 6 bases, J shed 6 bases, and the junction held 5 bases outside the gene matches. The CDR3 runs to 14 residues.

V and J are TRBV9 and TRBJ1-3, with TRBD1 matching over 7 bases. The germline CDR1 and CDR2 sequences are SGDLS and YYNGEE. The V segment lost 2 bases and the J segment 2 bases; nucleotides outside the gene matches: 1. This CDR3 contains 14 residues. Here the CDR3 DNA reads TGTGCCAGCAGCGTTACAGGGGCTGGAAACACCATATATTTT. Translation gives CASSVTGAGNTIYF.

The J gene is TRBJ2-7, the V gene TRBV7-9, with 9 nucleotides matching TRBD1. The CDR3 runs 13 residues. From germline, CDR1 is SEHNR and CDR2 FQNEAQ (reference sequence). The J segment lost 3 bases and the V segment lost 7 bases, leaving 4 bases of the junction unmatched. Here the CDR3 reads CASTPTGGYEQYF. CDR3 sequence (DNA): TGTGCCAGCACCCCGACAGGGGGCTACGAGCAGTACTTC.

This clone has just one count. V is TRBV28 and J is TRBJ2-7; TRBD1 matches 8 bases. This CDR3 contains 15 residues. The germline CDR1 and CDR2 sequences are MDHEN and SYDVKM. Trimming took 4 bases from V and 6 from J; bases not matched to a gene: 11. CDR3 nucleotide sequence: TGTGCCAGCAGTTCTACTCTGACAGGGGTAGGCGAGCAGTACTTC. It yields the protein CASSSTLTGVGEQYF.

The chain uses TRBV24-1 and TRBJ1-2, with 7 positions matching TRBD1. Germline V gene data show CDR1 as KGHDR and CDR2 as SFDVKD. The CDR3 is 12 residues long. The V and J ends lost 4 bases and 8 bases, in that order; junction bases with no gene match: 3. Here the CDR3 reads CATSDRQGGYTF. Here the CDR3 DNA reads TGTGCCACCAGTGACCGACAGGGCGGCTACACCTTC.

The DNA for the CDR3 is TGTGCCAGCGGCGAGGGGGCATCCCCGAATGAGCAGTTCTTC. It encodes CASGEGASPNEQFF. This chain joins TRBV28 and TRBJ2-1; 7 bases align to TRBD1. The CDR3 consists of 14 residues. Germline-derived CDR1 and CDR2 are MDHEN and SYDVKM. V gave up 8 bases and J gave up 7 bases; unmatched junction bases: 11. The variable domain in full, completed from reference TRBV28 and TRBJ2-1, reads DVKVTQSSRYLVKRTGEKVFLECVQDMDHENMFWYRQDPGLGLRLIYFSYDVKMKEKGDIPEGYSVSREKKERFSLILESASTNQTSMYLCASGEGASPNEQFFGPGTRLTVL.

The chain couples TRBV10-2 to TRBJ2-3; 9 bases align to TRBD1. Germline V gene data show CDR1 as WSHSY and CDR2 as SAAADI. The CDR3 is made up of 11 amino acids. The V segment lost 8 bases and the J segment 13 bases; nucleotides outside the gene matches: 7. The CDR3 sequence: CASATGGEEYF. The CDR3 DNA follows: TGCGCCAGCGCTACAGGGGGCGAGGAGTATTTT.

This clone was counted once. J is TRBJ1-1 and V is TRBV9; 10 bases line up with TRBD1. Germline-derived CDR1 and CDR2 are SGDLS and YYNGEE. The CDR3 sequence is 16 residues long. V lost 3 bases, J lost 4 bases, and 9 bases stayed unmatched. Written as DNA, the CDR3 is TGTGCCAGCAGCGGACGACAGGGGGCCCTGAGCACTGAAGCTTTCTTT. Residues: CASSGRQGALSTEAFF.

The chain links TRBV4-3 to TRBJ2-7; maybe TRBD2 (6 bases). The V end lost 4 bases, the J end lost 0 bases, and 16 bases lay between the germline ends. Per the germline V gene, CDR1 is LGHNA and CDR2 is YSLEER. The CDR3 runs to 16 residues. DNA for the CDR3: TGCGCCAGCAGCCCCCGTCTTGGGAGGAGCTCCTACGAGCAGTACTTC. Translated: CASSPRLGRSSYEQYF.

The chain has TRBV24-1 and TRBJ2-1, with 10 bases identical to TRBD1. The CDR3 runs 22 residues. Germline assignment: CDR1 KGHDR and CDR2 SFDVKD. Trimming removed 5 bases from V and 6 bases from J; junction bases left unmatched: 27. The CDR3 loop reads CATSAASYTFGWDRGSANEQFF. CDR3 coding DNA: TGTGCCACCAGTGCCGCCTCCTATACATTCGGGTGGGACAGGGGATCCGCCAATGAGCAGTTCTTC.